This T cell receptor (beta chain) is drawn from a study of Ad26.COV2.S vaccination and SARS-CoV-2 variants. This clone appeared once. Its matching antigen is unknown. The study, taken as a whole, reports: Post-vaccination breadth of spike-specific CD8+ and CD4+ T cell responses was reportedly substantial. People given the vaccine had a wider spike-specific TCR breadth than placebo recipients did. TCR breadth and depth analyses may have underestimated total T cell responses. Non-spike TCR breadth was similar in vaccine and placebo recipients.

V gave up 10 bases and J gave up 1 base; unmatched junction bases: 7. This CDR3 is built from 16 residues. The germline V gene has CDR1 ENHRY and CDR2 SYGVKD. TCRdb keeps only in-frame clones here, not all; method: immunoSEQ multiplex PCR. This sample yields 300,000 to 400,000 clones, of which 92% are seen a single time; 3% to 5% belongs to the top ten. The chain employs TRBV10-3 and TRBJ2-3; 14 bases fit TRBD2. Material: peripheral blood, obtained after recovery from COVID-19. The receptor was isolated from a human donor who had recovered from COVID-19. This chain's CDR3 is CATVPGLAGGTDTQYF. CDR3 in DNA: TGTGCCACCGTCCCGGGACTAGCGGGGGGCACAGATACGCAGTATTTT.